Sequencing of this TCR beta chain was carried out in a study of OX40 agonist ivuxolimab in advanced cancers. Whole-study context: The dose of intravenous ivuxolimab that patients received every 2 weeks ranged from 0.01 to 10 mg/kg.

Notes on the study in general: Circulating CD4+ and CD8+ T cells showed clonal expansion by week 6 at 0.1 to 3.0 mg/kg. Researchers report that CD8+ T cells had, on average, more expanded clones than CD4+.

Comments on this clone: The antigen is not known.

Sequencing used immunoSEQ multiplex PCR; TCRdb keeps in-frame clones, though not all of them. The table lists 70,000 or so clones, under 90% of them singletons. CDR1 and CDR2 from the germline V gene are MNHNS and SASEGT. The CDR3 runs 13 residues. Trimming removed 6 bases from V and 1 base from J, with 10 bases in between. Material: CD4+ or CD8+ T cells sorted from blood, obtained in a trial of the OX40 agonist ivuxolimab. The V and J genes are TRBV6-1 and TRBJ2-7; the D gene is possibly TRBD1 (5 bases). The receptor comes from an adult with an advanced solid tumor such as melanoma, head and neck, liver or kidney cancer. The CDR3 loop reads CASRQTVSYEQYF. Here the CDR3 DNA reads TGTGCCAGCAGGCAGACAGTTTCCTACGAGCAGTACTTC.